The text below deals with one T cell receptor beta chain. The table lists this clone with a few counts. Its antigen is currently not known. Base qualities are not provided; no much larger clone lies one nucleotide away. These data come from a study of OX40 agonist ivuxolimab in advanced cancers. Looking at the study overall: Ivuxolimab was an agonistic, fully human IgG2 monoclonal antibody directed against OX40 (CD134), a costimulatory receptor. Intravenous ivuxolimab was administered to patients every 2 weeks at six dose levels: 0.01, 0.1, 0.3, 1.5, 3 and 10 mg/kg. Among the roughly 50 dose-escalation patients, around 19 had hepatocellular carcinoma, some 15 melanoma, 9 renal cell carcinoma and 9 head and neck cancer. In the dose-escalation cohort, 65% to 90% of patients were male, and the mean age was approximately 60 years, with a range of roughly 23 to 85. Prior anti-PD-1, anti-PD-L1 or anti-CTLA-4 therapy was permitted, and checkpoint inhibitors had been received by approximately 39% of dose-escalation patients. Partial responses occurred in three dose-escalation patients, of whom one had hepatocellular carcinoma and two had cutaneous melanoma. Peripheral TCRbeta sequencing aimed to test whether ivuxolimab altered TCR sequence diversity and caused clonal T-cell expansion. The monotherapy dose-escalation portion (N of about 50 patients) of the phase I ivuxolimab trial is reported in the paper. Overall study outcomes, separate from this receptor: After ivuxolimab, expanded clones were on average more numerous among CD8+ T cells than among CD4+ T cells. Low levels of normalized T-cell clonal expansion were also seen in some nonresponding patients. Antigen specificity was not determined for the clonally expanded peripheral T cells. Partial responders in the 0.1-3.0 mg/kg groups had among the lowest normalized peripheral clonal expansion, especially among CD8+ T cells. At doses of 0.1 to 3.0 mg/kg, clonal expansion of both CD4+ and CD8+ blood T cells was observed from baseline to week 6.

The trial excluded patients who had a history of autoimmune disease or were on systemic immunosuppression. Peripheral blood for TCR sequencing was collected from all dose cohorts at baseline, on cycle 4 day 1, and on cycle 7 day 1. Samples were obtained from an open-label, multicenter, first-in-human phase I dose-escalation trial of ivuxolimab. Adults with locally advanced or metastatic head and neck squamous cell, hepatocellular, melanoma or renal cell carcinoma were enrolled in the trial. Before TCR sequencing, CD4+ and CD8+ T cells were separately sorted from peripheral blood. Genomic DNA was extracted from sorted cells for sequencing of the TCRbeta CDR3 region. The immunoSEQ Assay was used for sequencing of TCRbeta CDR3 regions. TCRdb re-hosts the immuneACCESS table, in-frame sequences only. Its copies lack some clones; in the studies checked, an unresolved V gene accounts for under half of them, and the cause for the rest is not known. Present in this sample are tens of thousands of clones, under 90% of which were seen just once. The ten largest clones capture roughly 2.1% of the sample.

The junction shows trimming of 5 bases on V and 2 bases on J, and the gene matches do not reach 4 bases of it. Including the terminal cysteine and phenylalanine, the CDR3 comprises 17 residues. Only the CDR3 part of the read is kept: 51 bases, read in frame from the first base. The germline V gene (reference sequence) specifies LNHDA as CDR1 and SQIVND as CDR2. The input for sequencing was CD4+ or CD8+ T cells sorted from blood, taken in a trial of the OX40 agonist ivuxolimab. The receptor comes from an adult with an advanced solid tumor such as melanoma, head and neck, liver or kidney cancer. The chain is made from TRBV19 and TRBJ2-2, with TRBD2 matching 14 junction bases. Read as DNA, the sequence is TGTGCCAGTAGTCTAGGGACTAGCGGGAGTAACACCGGGGAGCTGTTTTTT. Its translation reads: CASSLGTSGSNTGELFF.